This T cell receptor beta chain was sequenced for a study of CD8 T cells in ankylosing spondylitis. Regarding the study as a whole: Previous work reported some of these motif variants in the synovial fluid and blood of reactive arthritis. A TCR beta motif of under 10 highly homologous variants appeared characteristic of ankylosing spondylitis blood. The clones that were linked to disease were reported to be significantly enriched in matched synovial fluid samples from ankylosing spondylitis patients.

Preparation of TCR beta libraries was done by quantitative 5'-RACE with molecular barcodes. MiXCR, applied by TCRdb to the 5' RACE reads, yields one record per CDR3 protein. The sample has roughly 64,000 distinct CDR3 sequences, 6.2% seen once; the top ten hold 5%. The germline V and J ends were trimmed by 3 bases and 5 bases, with 15 bases remaining between them. CDR1 and CDR2 from the germline V gene are SGHRS and YFSETQ. This CDR3 region has 15 residues. In the case of this clonotype: What it recognizes is unknown.

The origin of this receptor is a male donor with ankylosing spondylitis. The chain carries TRBV5-1 and TRBJ2-4; D uncertain. Sequenced input: synovial fluid, either unsorted or a sorted T cell fraction (not recorded which). CDR3 DNA sequence: TGCGCCAGCAGCTCCGGGTTCCTGAGAGAAAACATTCAGTACTTC. It codes for CASSSGFLRENIQYF. The entire variable domain, with the rest obtained from reference TRBV5-1 and TRBJ2-4, is as follows: KAGVTQTPRYLIKTRGQQVTLSCSPISGHRSVSWYQQTPGQGLQFLFEYFSETQRNKGNFPGRFSGRQFSNSRSEMNVSTLELGDSALYLCASSSGFLRENIQYFGAGTRLSVL.